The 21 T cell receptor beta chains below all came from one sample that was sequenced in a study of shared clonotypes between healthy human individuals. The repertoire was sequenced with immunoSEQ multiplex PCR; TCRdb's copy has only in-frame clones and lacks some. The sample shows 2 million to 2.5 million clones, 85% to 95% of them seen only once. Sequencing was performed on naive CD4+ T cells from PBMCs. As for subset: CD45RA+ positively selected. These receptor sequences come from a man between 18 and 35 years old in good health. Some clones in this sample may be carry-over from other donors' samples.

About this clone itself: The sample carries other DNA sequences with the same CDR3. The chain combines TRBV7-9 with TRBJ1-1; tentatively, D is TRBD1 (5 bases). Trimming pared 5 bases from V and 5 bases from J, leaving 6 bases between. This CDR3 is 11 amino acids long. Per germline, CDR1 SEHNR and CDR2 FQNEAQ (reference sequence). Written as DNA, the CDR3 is TGTGCCAGCAGCCGGGGGACTGAAGCTTTCTTT. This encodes CASSRGTEAFF.

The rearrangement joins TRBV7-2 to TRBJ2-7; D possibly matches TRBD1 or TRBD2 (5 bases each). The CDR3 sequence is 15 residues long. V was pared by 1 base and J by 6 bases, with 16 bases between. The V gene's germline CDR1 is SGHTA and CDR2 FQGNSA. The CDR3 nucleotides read TGTGCCAGCAGCTTAGTGGGGGTGAGGGCCGGCGAGCAGTACTTC. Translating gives CASSLVGVRAGEQYF.

The CDR3 DNA reads TGTGCCAGCCGGACAGGGCTGAACTATGGCTACACCTTC. Its protein is CASRTGLNYGYTF. The chain links TRBV28 to TRBJ1-2; 8 bases align to TRBD1. Losses at the gene ends were 8 bases for V and 2 bases for J; bases not matched to a gene: 4. The germline V gene encodes CDR1 MDHEN and CDR2 SYDVKM. This CDR3 comprises 13 residues.

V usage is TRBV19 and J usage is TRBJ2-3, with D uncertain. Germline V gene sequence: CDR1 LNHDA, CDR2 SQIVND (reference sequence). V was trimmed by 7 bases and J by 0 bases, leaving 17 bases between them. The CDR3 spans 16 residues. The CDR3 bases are TGTGCCAGTACGTCTCGTGGCTTTGCTAGCACAGATACGCAGTATTTT. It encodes CASTSRGFASTDTQYF.

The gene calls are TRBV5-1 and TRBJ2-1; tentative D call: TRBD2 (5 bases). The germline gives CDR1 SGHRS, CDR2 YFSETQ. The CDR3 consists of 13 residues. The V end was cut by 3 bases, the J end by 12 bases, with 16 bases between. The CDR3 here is CASSSEVGGRQFF. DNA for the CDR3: TGCGCCAGCAGCTCCGAAGTAGGAGGTCGGCAGTTCTTC.

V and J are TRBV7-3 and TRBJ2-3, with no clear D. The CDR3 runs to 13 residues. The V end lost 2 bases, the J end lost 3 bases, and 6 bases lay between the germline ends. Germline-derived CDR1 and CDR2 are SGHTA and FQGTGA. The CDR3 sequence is CASSLLMTDTQYF. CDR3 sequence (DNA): TGTGCCAGCAGCTTACTTATGACAGATACGCAGTATTTT.

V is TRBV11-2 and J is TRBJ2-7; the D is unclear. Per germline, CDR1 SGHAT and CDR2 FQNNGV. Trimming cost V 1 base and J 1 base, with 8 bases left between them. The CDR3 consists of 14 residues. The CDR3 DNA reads TGTGCCAGCAGCTTAGTATGGGCATCCTACGAGCAGTACTTC. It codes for CASSLVWASYEQYF. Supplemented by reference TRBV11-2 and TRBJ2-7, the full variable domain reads EAGVAQSPRYKIIEKRQSVAFWCNPISGHATLYWYQQILGQGPKLLIQFQNNGVVDDSQLPKDRFSAERLKGVDSTLKIQPAKLEDSAVYLCASSLVWASYEQYFGPGTRLTVT.

Here the CDR3 reads CASNARGNTEAFF. The CDR3 DNA is TGTGCCAGCAATGCTCGGGGGAACACTGAAGCTTTCTTT. J is TRBJ1-1 and V is TRBV6-6; D gene ambiguous. The germline V and J ends were trimmed by 7 bases and 1 base, with 10 bases remaining between them. The CDR3 sequence is 13 residues long. The V gene's germline CDR1 is MNHNY and CDR2 SVGAGI (reference sequence).

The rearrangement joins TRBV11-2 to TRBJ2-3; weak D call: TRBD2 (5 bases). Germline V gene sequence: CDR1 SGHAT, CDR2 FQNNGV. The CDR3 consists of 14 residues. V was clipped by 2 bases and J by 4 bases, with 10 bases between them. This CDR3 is CASSLNLAPDTQYF. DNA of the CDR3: TGTGCCAGCAGCTTAAATCTAGCCCCAGATACGCAGTATTTT. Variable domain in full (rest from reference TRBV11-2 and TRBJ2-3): EAGVAQSPRYKIIEKRQSVAFWCNPISGHATLYWYQQILGQGPKLLIQFQNNGVVDDSQLPKDRFSAERLKGVDSTLKIQPAKLEDSAVYLCASSLNLAPDTQYFGPGTRLTVL.

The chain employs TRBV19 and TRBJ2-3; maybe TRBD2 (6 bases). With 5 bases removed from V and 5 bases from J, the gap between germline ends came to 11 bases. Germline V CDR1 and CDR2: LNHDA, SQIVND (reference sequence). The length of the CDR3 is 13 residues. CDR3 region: CASSARERDTQYF. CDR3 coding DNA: TGTGCCAGTAGTGCCCGGGAGAGAGATACGCAGTATTTT.

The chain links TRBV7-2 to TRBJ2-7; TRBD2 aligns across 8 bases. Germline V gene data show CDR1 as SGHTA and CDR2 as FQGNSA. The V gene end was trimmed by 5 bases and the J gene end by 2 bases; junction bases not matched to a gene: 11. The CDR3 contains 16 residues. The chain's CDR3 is CASSRRAGGAPYEQYF. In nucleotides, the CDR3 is TGTGCCAGCAGCCGCCGGGCGGGAGGCGCGCCCTACGAGCAGTACTTC.

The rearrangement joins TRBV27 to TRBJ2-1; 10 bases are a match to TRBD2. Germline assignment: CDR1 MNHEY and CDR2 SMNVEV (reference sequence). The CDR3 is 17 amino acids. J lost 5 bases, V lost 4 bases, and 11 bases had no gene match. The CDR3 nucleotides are TGTGCCAGCAGTTCCACGCTAACTAGCGGGGTAAACAATGAGCAGTTCTTC. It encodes CASSSTLTSGVNNEQFF.

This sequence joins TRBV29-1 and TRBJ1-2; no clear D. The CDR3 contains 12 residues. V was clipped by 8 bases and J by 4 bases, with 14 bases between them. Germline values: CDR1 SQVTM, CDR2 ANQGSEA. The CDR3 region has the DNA TGCAGCTCCCTGGCCTTCGGCTATGGCTACACCTTC. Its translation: CSSLAFGYGYTF.

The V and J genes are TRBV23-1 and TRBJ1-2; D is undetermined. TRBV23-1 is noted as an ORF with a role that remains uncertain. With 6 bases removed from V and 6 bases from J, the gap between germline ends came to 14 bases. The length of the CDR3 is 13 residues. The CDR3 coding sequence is TGCGCCAGCAGAATGGGGTCCCGTCATGGCTACACCTTC. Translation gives CASRMGSRHGYTF.

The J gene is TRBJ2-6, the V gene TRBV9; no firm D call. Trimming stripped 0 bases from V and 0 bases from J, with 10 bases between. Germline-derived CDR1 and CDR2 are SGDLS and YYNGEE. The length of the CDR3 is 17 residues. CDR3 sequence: CASSVARKVSGANVLTF. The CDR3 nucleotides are TGTGCCAGCAGCGTAGCTCGGAAAGTCTCTGGGGCCAACGTCCTGACTTTC. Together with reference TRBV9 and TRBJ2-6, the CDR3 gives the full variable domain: DSGVTQTPKHLITATGQRVTLRCSPRSGDLSVYWYQQSLDQGLQFLIQYYNGEERAKGNILERFSAQQFPDLHSELNLSSLELGDSALYFCASSVARKVSGANVLTFGAGSRLTVL.

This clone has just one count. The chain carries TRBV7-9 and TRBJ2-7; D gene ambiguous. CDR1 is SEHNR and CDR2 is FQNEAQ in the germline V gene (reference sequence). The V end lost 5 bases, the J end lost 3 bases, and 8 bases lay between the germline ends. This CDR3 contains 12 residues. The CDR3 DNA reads TGTGCCAGCAGCCCAAATAGCTACGAGCAGTACTTC. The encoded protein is CASSPNSYEQYF.

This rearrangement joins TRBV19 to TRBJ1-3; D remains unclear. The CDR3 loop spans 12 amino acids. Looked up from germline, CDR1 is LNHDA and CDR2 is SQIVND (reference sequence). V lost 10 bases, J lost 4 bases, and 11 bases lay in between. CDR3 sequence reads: CATVGRGNTIYF. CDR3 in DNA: TGTGCCACCGTGGGCAGAGGAAACACCATATATTTT.

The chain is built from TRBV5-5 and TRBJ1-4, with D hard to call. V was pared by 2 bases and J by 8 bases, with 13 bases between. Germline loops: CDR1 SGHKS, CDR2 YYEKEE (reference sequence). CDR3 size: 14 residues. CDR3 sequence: CASSFGVSGEKLFF. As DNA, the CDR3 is TGTGCCAGCAGCTTTGGGGTCTCGGGGGAAAAACTGTTTTTT.

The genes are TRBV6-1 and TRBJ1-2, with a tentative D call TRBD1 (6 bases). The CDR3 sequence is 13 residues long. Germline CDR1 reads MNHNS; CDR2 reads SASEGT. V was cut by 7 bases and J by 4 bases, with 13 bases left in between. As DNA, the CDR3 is TGTGCCAGCACTAAGGACAGCTTCTATGGCTACACCTTC. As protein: CASTKDSFYGYTF.

For the CDR3, the DNA is TGTGCCAGCAGTGAATTGAGAACAACCGGCACCTACGAGCAGTACTTC. Translated, it gives CASSELRTTGTYEQYF. V is TRBV2 and J is TRBJ2-7; D is ambiguous. This CDR3 is 16 amino acids long. Germline assignment: CDR1 SNHLY and CDR2 FYNNEI. With 2 bases removed from V and 2 bases from J, the gap between germline ends came to 16 bases.

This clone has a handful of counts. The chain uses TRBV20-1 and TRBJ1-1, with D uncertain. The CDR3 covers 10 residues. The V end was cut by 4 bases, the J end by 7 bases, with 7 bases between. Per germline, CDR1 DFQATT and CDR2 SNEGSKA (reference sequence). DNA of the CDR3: TGCAGTGCTAACGATGATGAAGCTTTCTTT. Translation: CSANDDEAFF.